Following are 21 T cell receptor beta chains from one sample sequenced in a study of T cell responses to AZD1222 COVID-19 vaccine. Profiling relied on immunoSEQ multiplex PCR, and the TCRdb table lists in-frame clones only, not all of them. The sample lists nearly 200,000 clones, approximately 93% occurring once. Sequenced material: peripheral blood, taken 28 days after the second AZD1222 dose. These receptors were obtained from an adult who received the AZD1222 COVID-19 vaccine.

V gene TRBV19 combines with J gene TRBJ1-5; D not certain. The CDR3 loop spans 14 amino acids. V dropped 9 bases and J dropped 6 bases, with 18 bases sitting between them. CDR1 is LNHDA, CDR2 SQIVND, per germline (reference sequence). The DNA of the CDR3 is TGTGCCAGCCAGTTTACCGGGGTGAGTCAGCCCCAGCATTTT. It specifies CASQFTGVSQPQHF.

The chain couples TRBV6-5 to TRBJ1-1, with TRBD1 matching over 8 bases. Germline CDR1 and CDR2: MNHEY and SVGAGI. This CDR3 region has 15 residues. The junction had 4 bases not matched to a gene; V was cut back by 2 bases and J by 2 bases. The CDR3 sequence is CASSYAGQANTEAFF. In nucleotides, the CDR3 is TGTGCCAGCAGTTACGCGGGACAGGCAAACACTGAAGCTTTCTTT.

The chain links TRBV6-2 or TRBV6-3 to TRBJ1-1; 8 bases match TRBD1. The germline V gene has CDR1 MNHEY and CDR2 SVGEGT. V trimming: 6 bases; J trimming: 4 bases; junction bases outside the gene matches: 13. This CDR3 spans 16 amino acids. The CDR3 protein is CASSHSSDTGGTEAFF. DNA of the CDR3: TGTGCCAGCAGCCACTCCTCCGACACAGGGGGCACTGAAGCTTTCTTT.

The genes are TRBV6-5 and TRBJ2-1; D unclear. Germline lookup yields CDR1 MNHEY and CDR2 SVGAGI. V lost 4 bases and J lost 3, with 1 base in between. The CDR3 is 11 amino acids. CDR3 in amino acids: CASSFYNEQFF. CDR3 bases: TGTGCCAGCAGTTTCTACAATGAGCAGTTCTTC.

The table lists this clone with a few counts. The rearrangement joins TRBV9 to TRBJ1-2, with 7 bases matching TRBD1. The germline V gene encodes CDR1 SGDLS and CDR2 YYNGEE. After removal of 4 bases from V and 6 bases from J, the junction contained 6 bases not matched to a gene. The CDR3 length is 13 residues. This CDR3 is CASSQGGFDGYTF. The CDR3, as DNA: TGTGCCAGCAGCCAGGGGGGCTTCGATGGCTACACCTTC.

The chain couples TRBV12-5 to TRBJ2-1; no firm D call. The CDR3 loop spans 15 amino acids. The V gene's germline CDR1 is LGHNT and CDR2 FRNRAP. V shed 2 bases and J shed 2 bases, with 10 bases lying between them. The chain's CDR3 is CASGLLLGTYNEQFF. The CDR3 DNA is TGTGCTAGTGGTTTGCTGCTAGGTACCTACAATGAGCAGTTCTTC.

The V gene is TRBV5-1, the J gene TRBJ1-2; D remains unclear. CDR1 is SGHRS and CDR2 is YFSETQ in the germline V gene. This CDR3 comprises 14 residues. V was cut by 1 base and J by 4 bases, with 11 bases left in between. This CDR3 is CASSLTFRGYGYTF. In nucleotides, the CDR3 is TGCGCCAGCAGCTTGACATTCCGGGGCTATGGCTACACCTTC.

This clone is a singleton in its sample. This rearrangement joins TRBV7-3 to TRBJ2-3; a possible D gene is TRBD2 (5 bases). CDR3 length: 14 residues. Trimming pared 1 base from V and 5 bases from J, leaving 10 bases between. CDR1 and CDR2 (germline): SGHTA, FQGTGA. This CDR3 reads CASSLNLRGDTQYF. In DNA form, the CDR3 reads TGTGCCAGCAGCTTAAATCTACGGGGAGATACGCAGTATTTT.

CDR3 amino acids: CASSEEYGYTF. The CDR3 DNA reads as TGTGCCAGCAGTGAAGAATATGGCTACACCTTC. The V and J genes are TRBV2 and TRBJ1-2; D not resolved. Germline CDR1 SNHLY, CDR2 FYNNEI. V dropped 1 base and J dropped 5 bases, with 2 bases sitting between them. The CDR3 runs to 11 residues.

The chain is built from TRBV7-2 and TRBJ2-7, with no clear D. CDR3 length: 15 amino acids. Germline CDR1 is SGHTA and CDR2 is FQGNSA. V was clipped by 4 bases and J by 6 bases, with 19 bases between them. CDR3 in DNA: TGTGCCAGCAGCTCTGCCAACCTAATTGGGTCCGAGCAGTACTTC. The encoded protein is CASSSANLIGSEQYF. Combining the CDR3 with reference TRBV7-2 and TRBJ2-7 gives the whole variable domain GAGVSQSPSNKVTEKGKDVELRCDPISGHTALYWYRQSLGQGLEFLIYFQGNSAPDKSGLPSDRFSAERTGGSVSTLTIQRTQQEDSAVYLCASSSANLIGSEQYFGPGTRLTVT.

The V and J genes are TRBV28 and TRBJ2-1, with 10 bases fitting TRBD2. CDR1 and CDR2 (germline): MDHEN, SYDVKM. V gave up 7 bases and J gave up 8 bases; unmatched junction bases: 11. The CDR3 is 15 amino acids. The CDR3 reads CASMGSGGVVDEQFF. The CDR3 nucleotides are TGTGCCAGCATGGGGAGCGGGGGGGTGGTCGATGAGCAGTTCTTC.

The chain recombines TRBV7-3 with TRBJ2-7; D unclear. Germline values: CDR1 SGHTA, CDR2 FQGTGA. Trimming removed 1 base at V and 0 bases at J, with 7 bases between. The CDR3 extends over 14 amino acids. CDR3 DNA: TGTGCCAGCAGCTTAAAAGGGTGCTCCTACGAGCAGTACTTC. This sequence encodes CASSLKGCSYEQYF.

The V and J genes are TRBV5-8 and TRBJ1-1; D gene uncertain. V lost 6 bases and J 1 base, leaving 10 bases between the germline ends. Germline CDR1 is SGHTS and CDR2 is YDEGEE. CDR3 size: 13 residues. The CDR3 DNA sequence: TGTGCCAGCACGATAGTGCAGAACACTGAAGCTTTCTTT. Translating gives CASTIVQNTEAFF.

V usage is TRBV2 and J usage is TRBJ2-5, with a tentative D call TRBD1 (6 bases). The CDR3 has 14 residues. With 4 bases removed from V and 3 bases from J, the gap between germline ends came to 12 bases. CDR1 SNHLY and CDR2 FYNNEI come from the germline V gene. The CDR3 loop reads CASSVQGREETQYF. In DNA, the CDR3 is TGTGCCAGCAGTGTACAGGGCAGGGAAGAGACCCAGTACTTC.

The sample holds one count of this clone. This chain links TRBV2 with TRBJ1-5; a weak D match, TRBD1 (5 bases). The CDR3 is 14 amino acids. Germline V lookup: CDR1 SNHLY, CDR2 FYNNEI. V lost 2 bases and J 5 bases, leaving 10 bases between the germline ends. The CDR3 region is CASSERQTHQPQHF. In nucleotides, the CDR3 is TGTGCCAGCAGTGAACGACAGACTCATCAGCCCCAGCATTTT.

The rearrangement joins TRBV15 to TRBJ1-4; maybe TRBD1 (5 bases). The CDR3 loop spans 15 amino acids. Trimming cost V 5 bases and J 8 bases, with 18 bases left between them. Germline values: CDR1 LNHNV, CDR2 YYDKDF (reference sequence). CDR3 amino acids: CATSQDGQGREKLFF. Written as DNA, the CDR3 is TGTGCCACCAGCCAAGATGGGCAGGGTCGGGAAAAACTGTTTTTT. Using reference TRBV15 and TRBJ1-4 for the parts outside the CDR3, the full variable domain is DAMVIQNPRYQVTQFGKPVTLSCSQTLNHNVMYWYQQKSSQAPKLLFHYYDKDFNNEADTPDNFQSRRPNTSFCFLDIRSPGLGDTAMYLCATSQDGQGREKLFFGSGTQLSVL.

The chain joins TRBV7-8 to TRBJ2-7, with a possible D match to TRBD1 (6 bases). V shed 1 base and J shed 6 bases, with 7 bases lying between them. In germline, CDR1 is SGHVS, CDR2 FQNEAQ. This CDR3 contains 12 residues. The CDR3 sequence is CASSLVGAEQYF. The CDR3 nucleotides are TGTGCCAGCAGCTTAGTGGGGGCCGAGCAGTACTTC. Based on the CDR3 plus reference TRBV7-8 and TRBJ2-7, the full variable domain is GAGVSQSPRYKVAKRGQDVALRCDPISGHVSLFWYQQALGQGPEFLTYFQNEAQLDKSGLPSDRFFAERPEGSVSTLKIQRTQQEDSAVYLCASSLVGAEQYFGPGTRLTVT.

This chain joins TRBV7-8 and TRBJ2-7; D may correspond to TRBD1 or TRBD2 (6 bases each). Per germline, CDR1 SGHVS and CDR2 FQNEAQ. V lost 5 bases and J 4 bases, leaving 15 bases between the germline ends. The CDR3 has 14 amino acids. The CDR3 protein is CASSPRDTIYEQYF. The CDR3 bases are TGTGCCAGCAGCCCGCGGGACACAATTTACGAGCAGTACTTC.

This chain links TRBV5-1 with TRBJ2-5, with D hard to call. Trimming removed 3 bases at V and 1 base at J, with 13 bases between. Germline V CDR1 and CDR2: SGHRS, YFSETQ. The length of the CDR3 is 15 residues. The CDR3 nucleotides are TGCGCCAGCAGCTCCTCAGCCCGTGTCCAAGAGACCCAGTACTTC. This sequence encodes CASSSSARVQETQYF.

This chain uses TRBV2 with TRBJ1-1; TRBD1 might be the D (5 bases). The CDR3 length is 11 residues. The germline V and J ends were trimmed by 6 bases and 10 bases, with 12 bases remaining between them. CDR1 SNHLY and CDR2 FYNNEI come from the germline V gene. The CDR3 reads CASRQAQPAFF. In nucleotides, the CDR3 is TGTGCCAGCAGACAGGCACAACCAGCTTTCTTT. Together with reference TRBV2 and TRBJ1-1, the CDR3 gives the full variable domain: EPEVTQTPSHQVTQMGQEVILRCVPISNHLYFYWYRQILGQKVEFLVSFYNNEISEKSEIFDDQFSVERPDGSNFTLKIRSTKLEDSAMYFCASRQAQPAFFGQGTRLTVV.

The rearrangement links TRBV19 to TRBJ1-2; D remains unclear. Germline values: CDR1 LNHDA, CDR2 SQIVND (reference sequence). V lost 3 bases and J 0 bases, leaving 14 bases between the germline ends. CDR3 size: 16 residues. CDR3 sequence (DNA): TGTGCCAGTAGTATCCGCCCCCAGGCCGCTAACTATGGCTACACCTTC. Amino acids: CASSIRPQAANYGYTF.